These T cell receptor beta chains were read from a single sample in a study of cytomegalovirus exposure and HLA in healthy donors. Measured with immunoSEQ multiplex PCR; TCRdb has only the in-frame clones, and not every one. The sample yields about 150,000 clones, around 70% seen once. Material for sequencing was PBMCs. The receptor set was obtained from a man aged 40-50 years in good health and CMV-seronegative. The CDR3 runs from the conserved cysteine through the conserved F or W. Each record gives: CDR3 protein, CDR3 DNA, clone size, V gene, D gene, J gene. D genes are given only for firm matches. Rows give clone size only sometimes, using once, few, many, or a class for an expanded clone.

CDR3 protein: CASSLGPGADGYTF
CDR3 DNA: TGCGCCAGCAGCTTGGGTCCAGGGGCGGATGGCTACACCTTC
clone size: -
V gene: TRBV5-1
D gene: -
J gene: TRBJ1-2

CDR3 protein: CASSFQSNQPQHF
CDR3 DNA: TGTGCCAGCAGCTTCCAGAGCAATCAGCCCCAGCATTTT
clone size: -
V gene: TRBV7-9
D gene: -
J gene: TRBJ1-5

CDR3 protein: CASSLGQQIPTYEQYF
CDR3 DNA: TGTGCCAGCAGCTTGGGTCAACAAATTCCAACCTACGAGCAGTACTTC
clone size: -
V gene: TRBV5-4
D gene: -
J gene: TRBJ2-7

CDR3 protein: CAWTPGNSYNEQFF
CDR3 DNA: TGTGCCTGGACCCCGGGAAACTCCTACAATGAGCAGTTCTTC
clone size: -
V gene: TRBV30
D gene: -
J gene: TRBJ2-1

CDR3 protein: CASSPSTGVGYEQYF
CDR3 DNA: TGTGCCAGCAGTCCCTCGACGGGGGTCGGCTACGAGCAGTACTTC
clone size: -
V gene: TRBV6-4
D gene: -
J gene: TRBJ2-7

CDR3 protein: CASSIRGKIEAFF
CDR3 DNA: TGTGCCAGCAGTATCAGGGGAAAGATTGAAGCTTTCTTT
clone size: -
V gene: TRBV6-1
D gene: -
J gene: TRBJ1-1

CDR3 protein: CASSPPGRKSSYEQYF
CDR3 DNA: TGTGCCAGCTCACCACCGGGGAGGAAGAGCTCCTACGAGCAGTACTTC
clone size: -
V gene: TRBV18
D gene: -
J gene: TRBJ2-7

CDR3 protein: CASSQDYISQPQHF
CDR3 DNA: TGTGCCAGCAGCCAAGACTATATCTCTCAGCCCCAGCATTTT
clone size: -
V gene: TRBV6-1
D gene: -
J gene: TRBJ1-5

CDR3 protein: CASSQGIVNQPQHF
CDR3 DNA: TGCGCCAGCAGCCAAGGCATAGTCAATCAGCCCCAGCATTTT
clone size: -
V gene: TRBV4-1
D gene: -
J gene: TRBJ1-5

CDR3 protein: CASSGDSGNTIYF
CDR3 DNA: TGCGCCAGCAGCGGGGACAGTGGAAACACCATATATTTT
clone size: -
V gene: TRBV5-1
D gene: TRBD1
J gene: TRBJ1-3

CDR3 protein: CASSYGGVVEKLFF
CDR3 DNA: TGTGCCAGCAGTTACGGCGGGGTGGTAGAAAAACTGTTTTTT
clone size: -
V gene: TRBV6-6
D gene: -
J gene: TRBJ1-4

CDR3 protein: CASSLWASGRIDTQYF
CDR3 DNA: TGTGCCAGCAGTTTGTGGGCTAGCGGGAGGATTGATACGCAGTATTTT
clone size: -
V gene: TRBV27
D gene: TRBD2
J gene: TRBJ2-3

CDR3 protein: CASSLGQGTEAFF
CDR3 DNA: TGTGCCAGCAGCCTGGGACAGGGCACTGAAGCTTTCTTT
clone size: -
V gene: TRBV7-2
D gene: TRBD1
J gene: TRBJ1-1

CDR3 protein: CSDLRGGNEQFF
CDR3 DNA: TGCAGCGACCTCAGGGGTGGTAATGAGCAGTTCTTC
clone size: few
V gene: TRBV29-1
D gene: -
J gene: TRBJ2-1

CDR3 protein: CASRDRMSDGELFF
CDR3 DNA: TGCGCCAGTCGGGACAGGATGTCCGACGGGGAGCTGTTTTTT
clone size: -
V gene: TRBV5-1
D gene: TRBD1
J gene: TRBJ2-2

CDR3 protein: CASRGGGAHQETQYF
CDR3 DNA: TGTGCCAGCAGGGGCGGGGGGGCTCATCAAGAGACCCAGTACTTC
clone size: -
V gene: TRBV5-4
D gene: TRBD2
J gene: TRBJ2-5